One TCR beta chain is described in this entry. PCR amplification relied on 60 Vbeta primers (plus 13 Jbeta primers). Data came from immunoSEQ multiplex PCR; TCRdb stores just in-frame clones and leaves some out. Counted here are approximately 190,000 clones, around 83% occurring once; the ten biggest clones make up 1.5% to 2%. The data stem from a study of cytomegalovirus exposure and HLA in healthy donors. The TCR sequence derives from a middle-aged man in good health and CMV-seropositive. Sequenced: PBMCs.

Here the CDR3 DNA reads TGTGCCAGCAGCGCTCGGACTAGCGCCATCTACGAGCAGTACTTC. This codes for CASSARTSAIYEQYF. This sequence joins TRBV7-2 and TRBJ2-7; TRBD2 agrees at 9 bases. From germline, CDR1 is SGHTA and CDR2 FQGNSA. Trimming removed 5 bases from V and 3 bases from J; junction bases left unmatched: 8. The CDR3 runs 15 residues.